Below, one TCR beta chain is given with its context. Its antigen is currently unknown. This record comes from a study of graft-versus-host responses after intestinal transplantation. Turning to the study itself: Anti-thymocyte globulin induction preceded roughly 3 years of tacrolimus and steroid maintenance in all recipients. Overall study results and limits: Early post-transplant declines in HvG were associated with peak levels of circulating GvH clones. Individuals who had graft-donor T cell macrochimerism had allografts that showed high graft-versus-host to host-versus-graft clonal ratios.

Sequencing used immunoSEQ multiplex PCR; TCRdb keeps in-frame clones, though not all of them. The repertoire holds about 100,000 clones, with 80% to 95% as singletons. V shed 0 bases and J shed 11 bases, with 14 bases lying between them. CDR3 length: 14 residues. Germline CDR1 is SGHRS and CDR2 is YFSETQ. The chain carries TRBV5-1 and TRBJ1-4, with a tentative D call TRBD1 (5 bases). Sequenced here: PBMCs, sampled roughly 410 days after intestinal transplant. The receptor was derived from a human patient who received an intestinal transplant, so some T cells may come from the graft donor. The CDR3 region has the DNA TGCGCCAGCAGCTTGGGAGGGGCCGGAGATAAACTGTTTTTT. This sequence encodes CASSLGGAGDKLFF.